What follows are 30 T cell receptor beta chains derived from one specimen sequenced in a study of blood T cells in healthy people across ages. With a J-beta primer mix and a sample-barcoded 5' primer, a second PCR ran roughly 6 to 11 cycles. TCRdb passed the 5' RACE reads through MiXCR, listing each CDR3 protein once. Of hundreds of thousands of distinct CDR3 sequences detected, approximately 21% appear once; the ten largest clones hold 3.5% to 4%. The sequencing sample was made of blood. The source of these receptors is a man aged 70 or older in good health.

The chain has TRBV11-2 and TRBJ2-2, with 8 bases identical to TRBD2. Germline CDR1 SGHAT, CDR2 FQNNGV. The CDR3 consists of 15 residues. The V gene end was trimmed by 1 base and the J gene end by 5 bases; junction bases not matched to a gene: 3. The chain's CDR3 is CASSLGAGVTGELFF. CDR3 in DNA: TGTGCCAGCAGCTTAGGAGCGGGAGTGACCGGGGAGCTGTTTTTT.

The gene calls are TRBV20-1 and TRBJ2-3; 11 bases fit TRBD2. Germline V CDR1 and CDR2: DFQATT, SNEGSKA (reference sequence). J lost 2 bases, V lost 2 bases, and 9 bases had no gene match. There are 17 residues in the CDR3. DNA for the CDR3: TGCAGTGCTAGACCACCGGGACTAGCGGTCCTCACAGATACGCAGTATTTT. Translated, it gives CSARPPGLAVLTDTQYF.

This chain uses TRBV7-3 with TRBJ2-1; 7 nucleotides align to TRBD2. CDR3 length: 14 amino acids. The ends lost 6 bases at V and 8 bases at J; junction bases unmatched: 10. Germline-derived CDR1 and CDR2 are SGHTA and FQGTGA. The CDR3 spells CASRTAGAYDEQFF. The CDR3, as DNA: TGTGCCAGCAGGACCGCGGGAGCGTACGATGAGCAGTTCTTC.

Here the CDR3 DNA reads TGTGCCAGCGCTGAGAGGTTGGGTGAGACCCAGTACTTC. Translation: CASAERLGETQYF. V is TRBV2 and J is TRBJ2-5; no definite D call. Looked up from germline, CDR1 is SNHLY and CDR2 is FYNNEI. The CDR3 has 13 amino acids. The V end lost 8 bases, the J end lost 5 bases, and 15 bases lay between the germline ends.

This clonotype was observed a few times. The chain combines TRBV6-1 with TRBJ2-5; D is possibly TRBD2 (6 bases). The J call may not be correct, given that the DNA end is closer to TRBJ2-7. There are 14 residues in the CDR3. Germline V gives CDR1 MNHNS, CDR2 SASEGT. The CDR3 DNA reads as TGTGCCAGCAGTGAACCGCGGGGAGTACGCGAGCAGTACTTC. Amino acids: CASSEPRGVREQYF.

The J gene is TRBJ2-2, the V gene TRBV5-5; D gene uncertain. Trimming removed 2 bases from V and 6 bases from J, with 8 bases in between. Looked up from germline, CDR1 is SGHKS and CDR2 is YYEKEE (reference sequence). The CDR3 spans 13 residues. CDR3: CASSFTVSGELFF. CDR3 DNA sequence: TGTGCCAGCAGCTTCACAGTTTCCGGGGAGCTGTTTTTT. Full variable domain (remainder filled in from reference TRBV5-5 and TRBJ2-2): DAGVTQSPTHLIKTRGQQVTLRCSPISGHKSVSWYQQVLGQGPQFIFQYYEKEERGRGNFPDRFSARQFPNYSSELNVNALLLGDSALYLCASSFTVSGELFFGEGSRLTVL.

This clonotype was seen only once. This chain connects TRBV20-1 to TRBJ2-7, with a possible D match to TRBD1 (5 bases). Trimming took 4 bases from V and 1 from J, leaving 11 bases between them. Germline V lookup: CDR1 DFQATT, CDR2 SNEGSKA (reference sequence). CDR3 length equals 13 residues. The CDR3 loop reads CSAKTEYSYEQYF. CDR3 sequence (DNA): TGCAGTGCTAAGACAGAGTATTCCTACGAGCAGTACTTC.

A single count supports this clonotype. The rearrangement uses TRBV28 and TRBJ2-6; D is possibly TRBD2 (5 bases). CDR3 length: 15 amino acids. Germline assignment: CDR1 MDHEN and CDR2 SYDVKM. V gave up 1 base and J gave up 3 bases, with 7 bases separating them. CDR3 sequence reads: CASSLSSFGANVLTF. The CDR3 nucleotides are TGTGCCAGCAGTTTATCTAGCTTTGGGGCCAACGTCCTGACTTTC.

This clonotype was observed many times. This sequence joins TRBV5-1 and TRBJ2-1; the match to TRBD1 covers 10 bases. J gave up 5 bases and V 7 bases, and 6 bases lay outside the gene matches. The V gene's germline CDR1 is SGHRS and CDR2 YFSETQ. The CDR3 spans 14 residues. Here the CDR3 reads CASAGTGVNNEQFF. Here the CDR3 DNA reads TGCGCCAGCGCCGGGACAGGGGTCAACAATGAGCAGTTCTTC.

This clonotype was found many times. The chain links TRBV28 to TRBJ2-5; 8 bases align to TRBD1. The CDR3 contains 14 residues. In germline, CDR1 is MDHEN, CDR2 SYDVKM. Trimming at V came to 5 bases and at J to 5 bases, leaving 7 bases not matched to a gene. DNA of the CDR3: TGTGCCAGCAGTCCCGGACAGGGAGCCGAGACCCAGTACTTC. This encodes CASSPGQGAETQYF.

In its sample, this clonotype was seen many times. This chain joins TRBV28 and TRBJ1-1; D uncertain. Germline V gene lookup returns CDR1 MDHEN and CDR2 SYDVKM. The CDR3 is 14 amino acids. V was cut by 2 bases and J by 3 bases, with 10 bases left in between. CDR3 coding DNA: TGTGCCAGCAGTTTAATTAGCGGGGACACTGAAGCTTTCTTT. This codes for CASSLISGDTEAFF.

V gene TRBV3-1 combines with J gene TRBJ1-2; 7 bases map to TRBD1. V trimming: 4 bases; J trimming: 4 bases; junction bases outside the gene matches: 3. The CDR3 contains 13 residues. Germline CDR1 and CDR2: LGHDT and YNNKEL (reference sequence). DNA for the CDR3: TGTGCCAGCAGCCCACAGGGGATCTATGGCTACACCTTC. As protein: CASSPQGIYGYTF.

This chain connects TRBV19 to TRBJ2-7, with unresolved D. Germline CDR1 and CDR2: LNHDA and SQIVND (reference sequence). The CDR3 loop spans 16 amino acids. V lost 5 bases to trimming and J lost 6 bases, with 23 bases between them. The CDR3 reads CASSLYETSGTSEQYF. CDR3 nucleotides: TGTGCCAGTAGTTTGTACGAGACGAGTGGAACCTCCGAGCAGTACTTC.

This clonotype was recorded a few times. This chain's CDR3 is CASSDSDVAARQFF. The CDR3 nucleotides read TGTGCCAGCAGTGACTCCGATGTAGCGGCAAGGCAGTTCTTC. The rearrangement joins TRBV6-4 to TRBJ2-1; the D gene is possibly TRBD2 (6 bases). V was pared by 0 bases and J by 12 bases, with 15 bases between. Germline assignment: CDR1 MRHNA and CDR2 SNTAGT. The CDR3 has 14 amino acids.

This clonotype was picked up a small number of times. This chain joins TRBV6-2 or TRBV6-3 and TRBJ2-7, with TRBD2 matching over 12 bases. The germline V gene encodes CDR1 MNHEY and CDR2 SVGEGT. V was pared by 2 bases and J by 7 bases, with 6 bases of the junction left unmatched. CDR3 size: 15 residues. CDR3 sequence (DNA): TGTGCCAGCAGTTACGAGGGACTAGCGGGCCAGGAGCAGTACTTC. Protein product: CASSYEGLAGQEQYF.

The chain uses TRBV28 and TRBJ2-7; D is tentatively TRBD1 or TRBD2 (5 bases each). Per the germline V gene, CDR1 is MDHEN and CDR2 is SYDVKM. V lost 1 base to trimming and J lost 5 bases, with 24 bases between them. CDR3 length: 18 residues. CDR3: CASSLYTLRATVLNEQYF. Written as DNA, the CDR3 is TGTGCCAGCAGTTTATATACACTGAGGGCGACAGTCCTGAACGAGCAGTACTTC.

The CDR3 spells CASTSRQGGSYNEQFF. In DNA, the CDR3 is TGTGCCAGCACCTCGAGGCAGGGTGGGAGCTACAATGAGCAGTTCTTC. The rearrangement joins TRBV7-9 to TRBJ2-1; the D gene could be TRBD1 or TRBD2 (5 bases each). V lost 7 bases and J lost 3, with 19 bases in between. Germline lookup yields CDR1 SEHNR and CDR2 FQNEAQ (reference sequence). The CDR3 runs to 16 residues.

This clonotype was seen only a few times. The chain is built from TRBV27 and TRBJ2-5; 7 bases fit TRBD2. V shed 8 bases, J shed 0 bases, and the junction held 3 bases outside the gene matches. Germline V gene lookup returns CDR1 MNHEY and CDR2 SMNVEV (reference sequence). The CDR3 totals 13 residues. CDR3 DNA: TGTGCCAGCGGGGGGGGGAACCAAGAGACCCAGTACTTC. It is translated as CASGGGNQETQYF.

The chain uses TRBV3-1 and TRBJ2-3; 11 nucleotides line up with TRBD2. The V and J ends lost 0 bases and 4 bases, in that order; junction bases with no gene match: 3. CDR1 and CDR2 from the germline V gene are LGHDT and YNNKEL (reference sequence). This CDR3 has 16 amino acids. The CDR3 reads CASSQELAGEADTQYF. CDR3 nucleotides: TGTGCCAGCAGCCAAGAACTAGCGGGAGAGGCAGATACGCAGTATTTT.

This chain connects TRBV7-2 to TRBJ1-3; perhaps TRBD1 as D (5 bases). Per the germline V gene, CDR1 is SGHTA and CDR2 is FQGNSA. This CDR3 contains 16 residues. Deletions cut 2 bases from V and 0 bases from J, with 11 bases between. The CDR3 bases are TGTGCCAGCAGCTTATGGGGCAGCGGCTCTGGAAACACCATATATTTT. Its protein is CASSLWGSGSGNTIYF.

The V call is TRBV7-8, the J call TRBJ2-3; maybe TRBD2 (5 bases). This CDR3 region has 16 residues. The germline V and J ends were trimmed by 3 bases and 3 bases, with 16 bases remaining between them. Per germline, CDR1 SGHVS and CDR2 FQNEAQ. The CDR3: CASSLDSPGRTDTQYF. CDR3 DNA sequence: TGTGCCAGCAGCTTGGACTCCCCGGGAAGGACAGATACGCAGTATTTT.

The V gene is TRBV6-6, the J gene TRBJ1-5; TRBD1 matches at 7 bases. The V and J ends lost 5 bases and 4 bases, in that order; junction bases with no gene match: 5. Germline assignment: CDR1 MNHNY and CDR2 SVGAGI (reference sequence). The CDR3 totals 14 residues. CDR3 sequence reads: CASSTGVRNQPQHF. CDR3 nucleotide sequence: TGTGCCAGCAGTACAGGGGTACGGAATCAGCCCCAGCATTTT.

The sample holds a few counts of this clonotype. V gene TRBV20-1 combines with J gene TRBJ2-5; 12 bases are a match to TRBD2. Per the germline V gene, CDR1 is DFQATT and CDR2 is SNEGSKA (reference sequence). The CDR3 totals 13 residues. V shed 5 bases and J 4 bases; nucleotides not matched to a gene: 2. The CDR3 here is CSALGLAGETQYF. In DNA, the CDR3 is TGCAGTGCTCTGGGACTAGCGGGAGAGACCCAGTACTTC.

This clonotype was counted a few times. The J gene is TRBJ2-5, the V gene TRBV20-1; 11 positions match TRBD2. The DNA end lines up better with TRBJ2-1; the J call may be wrong. The V gene's germline CDR1 is DFQATT and CDR2 SNEGSKA (reference sequence). This CDR3 contains 15 residues. CDR3 bases: TGCAGTGCTAGAGGTGGGACTAGCGGACACAATGAGCAGTTCTTC. Translating gives CSARGGTSGHNEQFF.

The rearrangement joins TRBV6-6 to TRBJ1-4, with unresolved D. This CDR3 is built from 16 residues. Per the germline V gene, CDR1 is MNHNY and CDR2 is SVGAGI (reference sequence). V lost 7 bases to trimming and J lost 1 base, with 16 bases between them. The CDR3 nucleotides are TGTGCCAGCATGGGAACCCTATTAGGAACTAATGAAAAACTGTTTTTT. It is translated as CASMGTLLGTNEKLFF.

This clonotype was counted only a few times. The rearrangement joins TRBV29-1 to TRBJ2-5, with 7 bases that match TRBD1. The J call is doubtful: the DNA matches TRBJ2-7 better. This CDR3 is 11 amino acids long. Germline V gene sequence: CDR1 SQVTM, CDR2 ANQGSEA. The CDR3 protein is CSVVDRNEQYF. Written as DNA, the CDR3 is TGCAGCGTGGTGGACAGGAACGAGCAGTACTTC.

This clonotype was recorded at least ten times. The V call is TRBV29-1, the J call TRBJ2-5; D might be TRBD1 or TRBD2, each matching 5 bases. V was pared by 4 bases and J by 0 bases, with 9 bases between. CDR1 is SQVTM, CDR2 ANQGSEA, per germline. The CDR3 contains 13 residues. CDR3 nucleotides: TGCAGCGTTGCGGGACGGAACCAAGAGACCCAGTACTTC. Amino acid sequence: CSVAGRNQETQYF.

This clonotype has a handful of counts. The V gene is TRBV30, the J gene TRBJ1-4; maybe TRBD1 (6 bases). Trimming cost V 0 bases and J 2 bases, with 7 bases left between them. CDR1 and CDR2 (germline): GTSNPN, SVGIG (reference sequence). The CDR3 runs to 14 residues. CDR3 amino acids: CAWSVQGTNEKLFF. The CDR3 nucleotides are TGTGCCTGGAGTGTACAGGGTACTAATGAAAAACTGTTTTTT.

This clonotype appeared a few times. The chain is built from TRBV19 and TRBJ1-4; D is uncertain. Per the germline V gene, CDR1 is LNHDA and CDR2 is SQIVND (reference sequence). The V end was cut by 11 bases, the J end by 1 base, with 17 bases between. This CDR3 region has 15 residues. The CDR3 spells CAGLEEAETNEKLFF. CDR3 DNA sequence: TGTGCCGGACTTGAAGAGGCAGAAACTAATGAAAAACTGTTTTTT. Looking up the rest from reference TRBV19 and TRBJ1-4 gives the full variable domain: DGGITQSPKYLFRKEGQNVTLSCEQNLNHDAMYWYRQDPGQGLRLIYYSQIVNDFQKGDIAEGYSVSREKKESFPLTVTSAQKNPTAFYLCAGLEEAETNEKLFFGSGTQLSVL.

This chain uses TRBV7-2 with TRBJ2-2; D possibly corresponds to TRBD1 (6 bases). The length of the CDR3 is 14 residues. The V gene lost 8 bases and the J gene lost 6 bases, with 16 bases spanning the gap. Germline CDR1 reads SGHTA; CDR2 reads FQGNSA. The CDR3 here is CASQPGAVAGELFF. CDR3 DNA: TGTGCCAGCCAGCCAGGGGCTGTCGCCGGGGAGCTGTTTTTT.